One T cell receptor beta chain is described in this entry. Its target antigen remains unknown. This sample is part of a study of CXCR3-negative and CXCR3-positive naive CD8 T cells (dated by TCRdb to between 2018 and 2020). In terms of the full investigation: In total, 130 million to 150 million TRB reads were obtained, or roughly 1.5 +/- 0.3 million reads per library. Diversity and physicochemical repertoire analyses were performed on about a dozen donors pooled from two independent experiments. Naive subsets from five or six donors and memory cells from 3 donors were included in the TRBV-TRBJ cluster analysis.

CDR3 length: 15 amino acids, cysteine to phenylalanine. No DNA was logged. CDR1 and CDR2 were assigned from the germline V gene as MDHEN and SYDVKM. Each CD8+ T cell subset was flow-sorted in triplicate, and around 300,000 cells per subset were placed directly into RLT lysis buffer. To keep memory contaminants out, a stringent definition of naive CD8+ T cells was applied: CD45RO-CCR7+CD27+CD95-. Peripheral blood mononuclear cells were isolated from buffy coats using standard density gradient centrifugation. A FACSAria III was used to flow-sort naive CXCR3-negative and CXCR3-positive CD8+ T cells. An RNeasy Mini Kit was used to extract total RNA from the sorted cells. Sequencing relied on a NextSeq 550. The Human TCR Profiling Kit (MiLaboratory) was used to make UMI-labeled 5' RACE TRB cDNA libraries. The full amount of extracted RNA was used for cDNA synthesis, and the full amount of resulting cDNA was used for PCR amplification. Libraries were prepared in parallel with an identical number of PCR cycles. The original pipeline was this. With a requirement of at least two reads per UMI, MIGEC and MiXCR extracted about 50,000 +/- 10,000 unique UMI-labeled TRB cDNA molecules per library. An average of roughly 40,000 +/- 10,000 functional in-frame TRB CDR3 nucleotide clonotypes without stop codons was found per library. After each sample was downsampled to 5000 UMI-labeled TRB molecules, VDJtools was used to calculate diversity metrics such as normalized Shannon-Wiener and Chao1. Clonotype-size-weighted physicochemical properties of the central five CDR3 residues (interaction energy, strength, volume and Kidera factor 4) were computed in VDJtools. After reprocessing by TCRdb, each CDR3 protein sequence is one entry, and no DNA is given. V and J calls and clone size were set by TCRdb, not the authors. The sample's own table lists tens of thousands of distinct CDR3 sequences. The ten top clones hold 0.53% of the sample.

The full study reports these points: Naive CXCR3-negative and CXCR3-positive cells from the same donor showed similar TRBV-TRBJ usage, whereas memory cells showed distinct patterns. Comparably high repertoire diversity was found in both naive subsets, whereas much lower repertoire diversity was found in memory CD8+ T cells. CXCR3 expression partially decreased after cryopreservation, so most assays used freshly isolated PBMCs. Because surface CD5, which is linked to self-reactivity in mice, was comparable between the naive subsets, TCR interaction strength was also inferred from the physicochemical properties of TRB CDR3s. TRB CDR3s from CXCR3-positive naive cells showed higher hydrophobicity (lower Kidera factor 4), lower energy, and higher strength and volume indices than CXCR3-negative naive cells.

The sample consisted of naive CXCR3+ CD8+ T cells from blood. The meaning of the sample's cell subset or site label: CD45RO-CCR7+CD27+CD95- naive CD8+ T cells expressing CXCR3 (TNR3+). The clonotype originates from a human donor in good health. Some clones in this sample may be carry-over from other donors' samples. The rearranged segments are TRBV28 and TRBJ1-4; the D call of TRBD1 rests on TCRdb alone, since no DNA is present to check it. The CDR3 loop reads CATGEILSTNEKLFF.